This T cell receptor (beta chain) was sequenced in a study of blood T cell repertoires in COVID-19. Study background: Samples came from the United States, Italy and Spain, spanning acute and convalescent COVID-19.

The germline V gene encodes CDR1 SGHTA and CDR2 FQGNSA. The CDR3 contains 14 residues. Trimming stripped 4 bases from V and 2 bases from J, with 11 bases between. Source study methods: Amplification from reference gene primers served as the basis for estimated nucleated cell counts. Sequenced by immunoSEQ multiplex PCR; TCRdb stores in-frame clones only, minus some. V and J calls and clone size are given by that table; D and trimming were obtained from the DNA. The data show under 250,000 clones, roughly four fifths seen once. The V gene is TRBV7-2, the J gene TRBJ1-2; maybe TRBD1 (5 bases). The sample taken for sequencing was PBMCs or T cells enriched from blood (not recorded which). This receptor was obtained from a man between 60 and 75 years old who had recovered from COVID-19. CDR3 nucleotide sequence: TGTGCCAGCAGCTCCAGGGCGGTAAACTATGGCTACACCTTC. This sequence encodes CASSSRAVNYGYTF.